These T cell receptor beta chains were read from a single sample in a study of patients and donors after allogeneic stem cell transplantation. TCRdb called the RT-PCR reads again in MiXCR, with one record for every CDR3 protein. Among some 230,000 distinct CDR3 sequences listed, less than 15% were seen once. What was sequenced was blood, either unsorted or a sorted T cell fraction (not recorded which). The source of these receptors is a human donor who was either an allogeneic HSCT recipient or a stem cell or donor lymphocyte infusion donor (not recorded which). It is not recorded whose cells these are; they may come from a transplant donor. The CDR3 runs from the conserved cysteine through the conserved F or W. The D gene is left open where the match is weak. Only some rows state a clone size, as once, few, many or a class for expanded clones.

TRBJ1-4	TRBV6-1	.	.	CASRAVPATNEKLFF	TGTGCCAGCAGAGCAGTACCAGCAACTAATGAAAAACTGTTTTTT
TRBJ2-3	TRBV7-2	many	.	CASSSWADTQYF	TGTGCCAGCAGCTCCTGGGCAGATACGCAGTATTTT
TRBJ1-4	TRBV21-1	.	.	CASSNGRGRPNEKLFF	TGTGCCAGCAGCAACGGCCGGGGGCGTCCTAATGAAAAACTGTTTTTT
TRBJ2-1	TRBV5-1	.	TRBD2	CASSPPLAGPYNEQFF	TGCGCCAGCAGCCCCCCCCTAGCGGGACCTTACAATGAGCAGTTCTTC
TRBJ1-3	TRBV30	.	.	CAWRSGGTAIRTSGNTIYF	TGTGCCTGGAGATCTGGGGGCACTGCGATAAGAACCTCTGGAAACACCATATATTTT
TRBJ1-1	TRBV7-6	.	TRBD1	CASSLEQGGEAFF	TGTGCCAGCAGCTTAGAACAGGGGGGGGAAGCTTTCTTT
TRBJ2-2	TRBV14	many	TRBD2	CASSRPRLAGITGELFF	TGTGCCAGCAGCCGACCCAGACTAGCGGGAATCACCGGGGAGCTGTTTTTT
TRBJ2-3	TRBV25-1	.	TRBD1	CASSESGLTGGDTQYF	TGTGCCAGCAGTGAATCTGGGTTGACAGGGGGAGATACGCAGTATTTT
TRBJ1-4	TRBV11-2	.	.	CASTTQGKSNEKLFF	TGTGCCAGCACCACACAGGGCAAATCTAATGAAAAACTGTTTTTT
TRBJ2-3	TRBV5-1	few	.	CASSSTRGPTPTDTQYF	TGCGCCAGCAGCTCGACTAGGGGCCCCACACCCACAGATACGCAGTATTTT
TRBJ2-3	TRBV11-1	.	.	CASSPRRRLTDTQYF	TGTGCCAGCAGCCCCCGTCGACGCCTCACAGATACGCAGTATTTT
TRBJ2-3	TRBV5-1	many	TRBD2	CASSWGTNTDTQYF	TGCGCCAGCAGCTGGGGGACTAACACAGATACGCAGTATTTT
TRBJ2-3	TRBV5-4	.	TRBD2	CASSNAGLADTQYF	TGTGCCAGCAGCAACGCTGGACTAGCCGATACGCAGTATTTT
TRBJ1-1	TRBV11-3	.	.	CASSLVRGRSTEAFF	TGTGCCAGCAGCTTAGTGCGGGGGCGTTCCACTGAAGCTTTCTTT
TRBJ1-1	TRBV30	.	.	CAWTNGGGNTEAFF	TGTGCCTGGACCAATGGGGGAGGGAACACTGAAGCTTTCTTT
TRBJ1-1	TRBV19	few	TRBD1	CASSIRTGGLVYTEAFF	TGTGCCAGTAGTATTCGGACAGGGGGATTGGTATACACTGAAGCTTTCTTT
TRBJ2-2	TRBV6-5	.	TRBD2	CASSSTRLASGNTGELFF	TGTGCCAGCAGTTCAACGCGCCTGGCTAGCGGGAACACCGGGGAGCTGTTTTTT
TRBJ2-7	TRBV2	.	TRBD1	CASKEDRVFDEQYF	TGTGCCAGCAAAGAGGACAGGGTGTTCGACGAGCAGTACTTC
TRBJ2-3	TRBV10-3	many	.	CAISESPASTDTQYF	TGTGCCATCAGTGAGTCCCCGGCTAGCACAGATACGCAGTATTTT
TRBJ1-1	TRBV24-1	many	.	CATSDAPPRNTEAFF	TGTGCCACCAGTGATGCTCCTCCCCGGAACACTGAAGCTTTCTTT
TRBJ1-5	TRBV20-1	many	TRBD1	CSATPGAGGAVQPQHF	TGCAGTGCTACCCCGGGGGCAGGGGGCGCGGTTCAGCCCCAGCATTTT
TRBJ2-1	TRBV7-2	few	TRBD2	CASSLEVGGAYNEQFF	TGTGCCAGCAGCTTAGAGGTCGGGGGGGCCTACAATGAGCAGTTCTTC
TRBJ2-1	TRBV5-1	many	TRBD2	CASSKDRGGDEQFF	TGCGCCAGCAGCAAAGACCGGGGGGGCGATGAGCAGTTCTTC
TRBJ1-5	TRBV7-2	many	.	CASSLVANQPQHF	TGTGCCAGCAGCTTAGTGGCGAATCAGCCCCAGCATTTT
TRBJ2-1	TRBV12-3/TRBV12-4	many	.	CASSNTGREQFF	TGTGCCAGCTCTAACACCGGCCGTGAGCAGTTCTTC
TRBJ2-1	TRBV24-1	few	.	CATSDFSQGGNEQFF	TGTGCCACCAGTGATTTTAGTCAGGGCGGCAATGAGCAGTTCTTC
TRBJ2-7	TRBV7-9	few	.	CASSLVLGGAEQYF	TGTGCCAGCAGCTTAGTTCTCGGGGGAGCGGAGCAGTACTTC
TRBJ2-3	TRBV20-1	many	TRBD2	CSARDPRIAGATDTQYF	TGCAGTGCTAGAGATCCGAGGATAGCGGGAGCCACAGATACGCAGTATTTT
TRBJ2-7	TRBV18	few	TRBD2	CASSVLERGGPKSYEQYF	TGTGCCAGCTCGGTCCTCGAGCGGGGGGGCCCTAAGAGTTACGAGCAGTACTTC
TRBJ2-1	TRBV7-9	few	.	CASRPRGPEGYNEQFF	TGTGCCAGCAGGCCACGGGGCCCAGAGGGTTACAATGAGCAGTTCTTC
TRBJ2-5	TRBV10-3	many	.	CAISESTGETQYF	TGTGCCATCAGTGAGTCGACGGGAGAGACCCAGTACTTC
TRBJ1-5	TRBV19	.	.	CASSIGEGRIGQPQHF	TGTGCCAGTAGTATAGGGGAGGGCAGAATAGGTCAGCCCCAGCATTTT
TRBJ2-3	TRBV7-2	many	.	CASSPSVGTDTQYF	TGTGCCAGCAGCCCTTCTGTGGGGACAGATACGCAGTATTTT
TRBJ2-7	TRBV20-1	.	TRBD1	CSARRGQGYEQYF	TGCAGTGCTAGGAGAGGACAGGGCTACGAGCAGTACTTC
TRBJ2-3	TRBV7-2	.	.	CASSPNGFGTQYF	TGTGCCAGCAGCCCGAACGGTTTTGGTACGCAGTATTTT